The clone carrying this TCR beta chain has just a few counts. What it binds is unknown. The data were obtained in a study of T-cell memory formation after mild COVID-19. Study observations and caveats: Largely, contracting CD4+ clones fell within CM and EM, and contracting CD8+ clones within EMRA. Researchers found some responding clones in pre-infection memory, a sign that cross-reactive memory joined.

5'RACE with constant-segment primers yielded barcoded, UMI-tagged TCR alpha and TCR beta cDNA libraries. MiXCR was run by TCRdb on the 5' RACE reads, yielding one entry per CDR3 protein. This table holds around 320,000 distinct CDR3 sequences, 14% found once. This TCR was recovered from a man aged 18 to 29 who had mild COVID-19 (a few samples of this study predate the infection). Cell type and time point are not known. Input material: PBMCs or a T cell subset sorted from them (not recorded which).

Here the CDR3 reads CASSVPGGRYNEQFF. DNA for the CDR3: TGTGCCAGCAGCGTTCCGGGGGGACGCTACAATGAGCAGTTCTTC. The chain carries TRBV6-2 or TRBV6-3 and TRBJ2-1, with 7 positions matching TRBD2. Germline CDR1 is MNHEY and CDR2 is SVGEGT. There are 15 residues in the CDR3. Germline trimming cut 6 bases from V and 3 bases from J; bases unmatched to any gene: 8.